This TCR beta chain is from a study of blood T cells in healthy people across ages (dated by TCRdb to between 2015 and 2017). For context, the study as a whole: Template switching captured roughly one uniquely barcoded TCR beta cDNA molecule per two T cells in model experiments. For two donors (one aged 18 to 30 and one aged 80 or older), the study analyzed two additional independent replicas of 1 million unique cDNA reads from the same blood draw. The donors were split into four age groups: young (average 16 years), middle-aged (around 37), aged (approximately 60) and long-lived (about 74). Using deep sequencing normalized with unique cDNA molecular identifiers, the study measured how TCR beta repertoire diversity changes with age.

The approximately 41 donors, aged 6 to 90 years, were systemically healthy Caucasian individuals from Russia. Each donor gave ten milliliters of peripheral blood, collected into EDTA-treated Vacutainer tubes. Ficoll-Paque density-gradient centrifugation was used to isolate PBMCs, with at least 6.5 million per sample. Total RNA was extracted from PBMCs with Trizol reagent, with at least 6 micrograms obtained per sample. For every donor, an aliquot of PBMCs went through flow cytometry to measure the percentages of naive CD45RAhigh/CD27high T cells. This clonotype was observed a few times. It lacks a known antigen. Per-base quality was not reported, and no clone a single base away is much larger than it. Library prep was done by 5' RACE. These reads were obtained on an Illumina HiSeq 2500. The second PCR ran for roughly 6 to 11 cycles and used a J-beta primer mix along with a sample-barcoded 5' primer. Each TCR beta cDNA molecule received a unique molecular identifier from a template-switch 5' adaptor carrying 12 random nucleotides. Each sample yielded at least 3 million CDR3-containing paired-end reads. First-strand cDNA synthesis was performed from all RNA using the Mint cDNA synthesis kit, with priming by a TRBC-specific oligonucleotide. Following uracil-DNA glycosylase treatment, all cDNA underwent a first 18-cycle PCR with the universal primers M1SS and BC2_uni_R. The authors' analysis ran thus. For normalization, 1 million high-quality reads were randomly selected from each sample, with every read carrying a distinct molecular identifier. Instead of being binned into consensus sequences, reads that shared molecular identifiers were thrown out. MiTCR, run with a Q25 quality threshold and the strictest error-elimination algorithm, handled CDR3 identification, clonotype clustering and error correction. A nonparametric unseen species model using Euler transformation provided a lower-bound estimate of total TCR beta diversity. TCRdb reprocessing: public reads trimmed at Q25 with fastp, clones called with MiXCR, in-frame beta chains kept. Each record represents a unique CDR3 protein, reported with the most common genes and DNA among its rows. TCRdb's processing, not the authors' own work, is the source of the V and J calls. This sample has hundreds of thousands of distinct CDR3 sequences in its table, and under 30% of those were observed once. The ten largest clones add up to 8.7% of the sample.

General study outcomes and caveats: Compared with the aged group, the long-lived group had more naive CD4+ T cells, fewer expanded clones and increased TCR diversity, suggesting age selection. As age increased, observed TCR beta diversity per million T cells dropped in a roughly linear way, and a significant reduction was already evident by age 40. Estimates of total diversity based on one million sequenced T cells were regarded as lower bounds and as underestimates. The percentage of naive T cells measured by flow cytometry correlated strongly with observed TCR beta diversity. Conclusive comparison of naive and antigen-experienced compartments was prevented by the profiling of bulk unsorted PBMCs. The CMV infection status of donors was not known, potentially confounding age-related changes in expanded clonotypes.

Reading the germline V gene gives CDR1 SGHTA and CDR2 FQGNSA. V loses 3 bases of germline sequence and J loses 3 bases, and the interval between the two ends is 8 bases. Including cysteine and phenylalanine, the CDR3 has 13 amino acids. Only CDR3 DNA is held: 39 bases, read in frame from base 1. Another study also made use of these data, one on T cells of mothers and their children. Per that second paper: Nine systemically healthy Caucasian individuals, comprising three mothers and their six children, were included as donors. cDNA synthesis consumed the entire amount of extracted RNA, loaded at approximately 1.4 ug RNA in each 15 ul reaction. In the second PCR, the M1S primer added sample barcodes and 2-4 random nucleotides. Each mother yielded over 9.5 million TCR beta CDR3 reads and each child 2.5 million to 3 million reads. In both related and unrelated pairs, thymic selection shapes the output of TCR recombination in a similar way, with inherited differences having only a minor effect. Normalized repertoire overlap was always slightly but never significantly higher in related than unrelated mother-child pairs. No persistent microchimeric T cell clones were found, with a detection sensitivity of approximately 100 clones per million clonotypes. The study used deep NGS to compare TCR beta repertoires of mothers and children, seeking features distinguishing related mother-child pairs from unrelated individuals. Mothers averaged roughly 40 +/- 4 years of age and children averaged around 10 +/- 4 years. After adapters were ligated using NEBNext reagents, the libraries underwent 100+100 nt paired-end sequencing on an Illumina HiSeq 2000. Mother and child libraries were prepared a month apart and sequenced in separate runs to prevent cross-contamination. For each donor, somewhere between roughly 450,000 and 2,100,000 distinct TCR beta clonotypes were identified. Naive TCR beta clonotypes were estimated from low-frequency clonotypes matched to each donor's FACS-determined naive share, without sorting.

Sequencing was done on a sample of blood. The sequence came from a boy between 10 and 17 years old in good health. This chain is built from TRBV7-2 and TRBJ1-2; TRBD1 might be the D gene, on 5 matching bases. The CDR3 protein: CASSFRGHYGYTF. The bases read TGTGCCAGCAGCTTCCGGGGCCACTATGGCTACACCTTC.